These T cell receptor beta chains were read from a single sample in a study of early T cells in non-severe SARS-CoV-2 infection. TCRdb passed the 5' RACE reads through MiXCR, listing each CDR3 protein once. The sample gives about 110,000 distinct CDR3 sequences, 12% of which show up once; around 3% is in the top ten. Material: whole blood. The receptor source for this set is an adult who was a healthcare worker with PCR-confirmed SARS-CoV-2 infection or an uninfected control (not recorded which). CDR3s include the opening cysteine and the closing phenylalanine or tryptophan. D genes are given only for firm matches. Only part of the rows carry a size: once, few, many, or a class if the clone is expanded.

15	TRBV28	TRBJ2-7	TRBD1	many	TGTGCCAGCGTCGGCGGGACAGGGGGCATCTACGAGCAGTACTTC	CASVGGTGGIYEQYF
15	TRBV24-1	TRBJ2-2	NA	many	TGTGCCACCAGTGTGGAGGGGTCAAACACCGGGGAGCTGTTTTTT	CATSVEGSNTGELFF
10	TRBV28	TRBJ2-5	NA	NA	TGTGCCAGTGCCGGGGGGACCCAGTACTTC	CASAGGTQYF
13	TRBV29-1	TRBJ2-2	TRBD2	many	TGCAGCGCGGGACTAGCGATCGCCGGGGAGCTGTTTTTT	CSAGLAIAGELFF
15	TRBV6-6	TRBJ1-1	TRBD1	few	TGTGCCAGCAGTTACCCGGCCGGGACAGAAAGGACAGCTTTCTTT	CASSYPAGTERTAFF
17	TRBV2	TRBJ2-1	TRBD2	many	TGTGCCAGCAGTGAAACGCGACTAGCGGGAGGGCCGGATGAGCAGTTCTTC	CASSETRLAGGPDEQFF
17	TRBV6-5	TRBJ2-2	TRBD1	NA	TGTGCCAGCAGTTACGGGTTGACAGGGCTCAACACCGGGGAGCTGTTTTTT	CASSYGLTGLNTGELFF
11	TRBV29-1	TRBJ1-1	NA	few	TGCAGCGTTCAGACTGGGGTTTCGGCTTTCTTT	CSVQTGVSAFF
16	TRBV7-2	TRBJ2-7	TRBD1	many	TGTGCCAGCAGCTTACGCCCCCCAGGGGGCTCTTACGAGCAGTACTTC	CASSLRPPGGSYEQYF
13	TRBV14	TRBJ1-2	TRBD1	NA	TGTGCCAGCAGCGGGACAGTTGGCTATGGCTACACCTTC	CASSGTVGYGYTF
15	TRBV7-8	TRBJ1-4	TRBD1	NA	TGTGCCAGCAGCAGAAGACAGGGACCTAATGAAAAACTGTTTTTT	CASSRRQGPNEKLFF
14	TRBV10-2	TRBJ2-3	NA	many	TGCGCCAGCAGTGAGTTGGTACTGGGAGATACGCAGTATTTT	CASSELVLGDTQYF
13	TRBV29-1	TRBJ2-2	NA	NA	TGCAGCGTGAAAGTTGGGGGACGCGGGGAGCTGTTTTTT	CSVKVGGRGELFF
16	TRBV11-3	TRBJ2-3	NA	many	TGTGCCAGCAGCTTAGGAATAGGGGGGAGAACAGATACGCAGTATTTT	CASSLGIGGRTDTQYF
15	TRBV20-1	TRBJ2-7	TRBD2	NA	TGCAGTGCTAGAGATTGGGGACTAGCGGGGTACGAGCAGTACTTC	CSARDWGLAGYEQYF
16	TRBV7-6	TRBJ1-3	NA	NA	TGTGCCAGCAGCTTAGGAGCGGGTTCCTCTGGAAACACCATATATTTT	CASSLGAGSSGNTIYF
17	TRBV7-3	TRBJ2-2	TRBD1	many	TGTGCCAGCAGCTACAGCCGGGACAGGGTCAACACCGGGGAGCTGTTTTTT	CASSYSRDRVNTGELFF
14	TRBV7-8	TRBJ2-7	NA	many	TGTGCCAGCAGCCTTCCGGGGACTTCCTACGAGCAGTACTTC	CASSLPGTSYEQYF
15	TRBV12-3/TRBV12-4	TRBJ2-4	NA	NA	TGTGCCAGCAGCCCGTCGGCAGGACTTAAAAACATTCAGTACTTC	CASSPSAGLKNIQYF
15	TRBV30	TRBJ2-1	TRBD1	NA	TGTGCCTGGAGTGTAGTCCCGACAGGGGCGGGTGAGCAGTTCTTC	CAWSVVPTGAGEQFF
15	TRBV18	TRBJ2-5	TRBD2	NA	TGTGCCAGCTCACCGTTGTTAGCGGGAGAGGAGACCCAGTACTTC	CASSPLLAGEETQYF
17	TRBV4-2	TRBJ2-7	TRBD2	few	TGTGCCAGCAGCCAAGGTAGCGGAGGACTAGCGGGAAGCGAGCAGTACTTC	CASSQGSGGLAGSEQYF
13	TRBV20-1	TRBJ2-3	NA	few	TGCAGTGCGAGAGTTCCTAGCACAGATACGCAGTATTTT	CSARVPSTDTQYF
15	TRBV7-9	TRBJ1-6	TRBD1	many	TGTGCCAGCAGCTTAGGGGACAGGGGACTTTCACCCCTCCACTTT	CASSLGDRGLSPLHF
16	TRBV5-1	TRBJ2-1	NA	many	TGCGCCAGCAGCCTGGCAGGGGGGAGCTCCTACAATGAGCAGTTCTTC	CASSLAGGSSYNEQFF
11	TRBV9	TRBJ1-2	NA	NA	TGTGCCAGCAGCGGACAGTATGGCTACACCTTC	CASSGQYGYTF
18	TRBV12-5	TRBJ2-6	NA	many	TGTGCTAGTGGTTCGACCCGGACAGCCAACACCGGGGCCAACGTCCTGACTTTC	CASGSTRTANTGANVLTF
13	TRBV11-2	TRBJ2-3	NA	NA	TGTGCCAGCAGCTTAGATCGAGGGGATACGCAGTATTTT	CASSLDRGDTQYF